The 15 T cell receptor beta chains reported below all come from one sample, sequenced in a study of technical replicates of blood from a few donors. Assay: immunoSEQ multiplex PCR; the TCRdb copy retains only in-frame clones and omits some. The sample yields 90,000 to 100,000 clones, just under 95% seen once. Sequencing input: T cells isolated from PBMCs. These receptors were obtained from a human donor in good health.

To note about this clone: Compared with germline, one end of the junction differs, possibly owing to a read error. This rearrangement joins TRBV5-6 to TRBJ2-7; D perhaps matches TRBD2 (5 bases). This CDR3 contains 13 residues. The germline gives CDR1 SGHDT, CDR2 YYEEEE. Here the CDR3 reads CASSPGSLTLEWF. The CDR3 DNA follows: TGTGCCAGCAGCCCGGGATCTCTCACATTAGAGTGGTTC.

The chain carries TRBV7-2 and TRBJ2-1; 9 bases fit TRBD2. The CDR3 covers 16 residues. The V gene end was trimmed by 2 bases and the J gene end by 8 bases; junction bases not matched to a gene: 10. Looked up from germline, CDR1 is SGHTA and CDR2 is FQGNSA. CDR3 DNA sequence: TGTGCCAGCAGCTTAAGTTCGGCTAGCGGGACTTATGAGCAGTTCTTC. Amino acids: CASSLSSASGTYEQFF.

The rearrangement links TRBV4-2 to TRBJ1-4; the D gene is possibly TRBD1 (6 bases). Trimming took 3 bases from V and 6 from J, leaving 17 bases between them. The CDR3 covers 16 residues. In germline, CDR1 is LGHNA, CDR2 YNFKEQ. CDR3 bases: TGTGCCAGCAGCCATTACCTGAGGGGGGGGGATGAAAAACTGTTTTTT. Translation: CASSHYLRGGDEKLFF.

The chain couples TRBV9 to TRBJ1-2; tentative D call: TRBD1 (6 bases). V dropped 0 bases and J dropped 4 bases, with 13 bases sitting between them. The CDR3 has 15 residues. The germline CDR1 and CDR2 sequences are SGDLS and YYNGEE. CDR3 loop: CASSVEVRGGYGYTF. The CDR3 nucleotides are TGTGCCAGCAGCGTAGAGGTACGAGGGGGCTATGGCTACACCTTC.

This clone has only one observation. The rearrangement links TRBV7-2 to TRBJ2-3; D is unresolved. The CDR3 spans 15 residues. Germline-derived CDR1 and CDR2 are SGHTA and FQGNSA. The V and J ends lost 1 base and 0 bases respectively, with 8 bases between them. CDR3 amino acids: CASSLEQRSTDTQYF. The CDR3, as DNA: TGTGCCAGCAGCTTAGAACAGAGAAGCACAGATACGCAGTATTTT. The whole variable domain, filled in from reference TRBV7-2 and TRBJ2-3, reads GAGVSQSPSNKVTEKGKDVELRCDPISGHTALYWYRQSLGQGLEFLIYFQGNSAPDKSGLPSDRFSAERTGGSVSTLTIQRTQQEDSAVYLCASSLEQRSTDTQYFGPGTRLTVL.

The V gene is TRBV2, the J gene TRBJ1-4; tentatively, D is TRBD1 (5 bases). Germline loops: CDR1 SNHLY, CDR2 FYNNEI. Deletions cut 7 bases from V and 7 bases from J, with 10 bases between. CDR3 length: 12 amino acids. The CDR3 sequence is CASILQGEKLFF. The CDR3 bases are TGTGCCAGCATTCTCCAGGGTGAAAAACTGTTTTTT.

The gene calls are TRBV6-1 and TRBJ1-1; no reliable D call. Trimming left V 8 bases short and J 5 bases short, with 12 bases between. The CDR3 loop spans 12 amino acids. The germline gives CDR1 MNHNS, CDR2 SASEGT. CDR3 nucleotides: TGTGCCAGCCCGGGGAGTTTGACTGAAGCTTTCTTT. It is translated as CASPGSLTEAFF.

The V and J genes are TRBV19 and TRBJ2-7, with 8 bases identical to TRBD1. Germline V lookup: CDR1 LNHDA, CDR2 SQIVND (reference sequence). After removal of 2 bases from V and 5 bases from J, the junction contained 2 bases not matched to a gene. The CDR3 has 13 amino acids. The CDR3 DNA sequence: TGTGCCAGTAGTATACCAGGGGGCCACGAGCAGTACTTC. Protein sequence: CASSIPGGHEQYF. The variable domain in full, with the rest retrieved from reference TRBV19 and TRBJ2-7, is DGGITQSPKYLFRKEGQNVTLSCEQNLNHDAMYWYRQDPGQGLRLIYYSQIVNDFQKGDIAEGYSVSREKKESFPLTVTSAQKNPTAFYLCASSIPGGHEQYFGPGTRLTVT.

The chain couples TRBV6-5 to TRBJ1-2, with 9 bases identical to TRBD1. V trimming: 2 bases; J trimming: 2 bases; junction bases outside the gene matches: 6. CDR3 length: 16 residues. The germline V gene has CDR1 MNHEY and CDR2 SVGAGI. This chain's CDR3 is CASSYTPGTGNYGYTF. The CDR3 DNA is TGTGCCAGCAGTTACACCCCCGGGACAGGGAACTATGGCTACACCTTC.

This clone was seen a few times. The rearrangement uses TRBV30 and TRBJ1-5; no clear D gene. CDR1 and CDR2 (germline): GTSNPN, SVGIG (reference sequence). The CDR3 runs 15 residues. Between the trimmed V and J ends, which lost 0 bases and 1 base, there was a span of 10 bases. The CDR3 protein is CAWSVLRGSNQPQHF. CDR3 in DNA: TGTGCCTGGAGTGTACTGCGAGGGAGCAATCAGCCCCAGCATTTT.

The rearrangement links TRBV13 to TRBJ1-1, with 9 nucleotides matching TRBD1. CDR1 PRHDT and CDR2 FYEKMQ come from the germline V gene (reference sequence). J gave up 8 bases and V 4 bases, and 17 bases lay outside the gene matches. There are 17 residues in the CDR3. CDR3 nucleotide sequence: TGTGCCAGCAGCTGGAATTCAGCCGGGACAGGGTTGCTGGAAGCTTTCTTT. This encodes CASSWNSAGTGLLEAFF. The entire variable domain, with the rest obtained from reference TRBV13 and TRBJ1-1, is as follows: AAGVIQSPRHLIKEKRETATLKCYPIPRHDTVYWYQQGPGQDPQFLISFYEKMQSDKGSIPDRFSAQQFSDYHSELNMSSLELGDSALYFCASSWNSAGTGLLEAFFGQGTRLTVV.

The CDR3, as DNA: TGCGCCAGCCCCAACAAAGAGCTACAGGGTCAGAGGCACTTCTCCTACAATGAGCAGTTCTTC. This codes for CASPNKELQGQRHFSYNEQFF. The rearrangement links TRBV10-1 to TRBJ2-1, with D perhaps matching TRBD1 (6 bases). CDR1 and CDR2 from the germline V gene are WNHNN and SYGVQD (reference sequence). The V end lost 8 bases, the J end lost 0 bases, and 32 bases lay between the germline ends. This CDR3 spans 21 amino acids.

The chain uses TRBV6-5 and TRBJ2-7, with D possibly TRBD1 on 5 matching bases. CDR1 MNHEY and CDR2 SVGAGI come from the germline V gene. V lost 1 base and J lost 3, with 7 bases in between. The CDR3 covers 13 residues. CDR3 DNA sequence: TGTGCCAGCAGTTACTTCCAGGGCTACGAGCAGTACTTC. This gives the protein CASSYFQGYEQYF.

V is TRBV9 and J is TRBJ2-2; tentative D call: TRBD1 (5 bases). The CDR3 has 16 amino acids. Germline V gives CDR1 SGDLS, CDR2 YYNGEE. V was clipped by 0 bases and J by 0 bases, with 9 bases between them. CDR3 coding DNA: TGTGCCAGCAGCGTAGAGGTAGGGGCGAACACCGGGGAGCTGTTTTTT. The encoded protein is CASSVEVGANTGELFF. The variable domain in full, completed from reference TRBV9 and TRBJ2-2, reads DSGVTQTPKHLITATGQRVTLRCSPRSGDLSVYWYQQSLDQGLQFLIQYYNGEERAKGNILERFSAQQFPDLHSELNLSSLELGDSALYFCASSVEVGANTGELFFGEGSRLTVL.

This chain joins TRBV15 and TRBJ1-4; D unresolved. The CDR3 length is 15 residues. Germline-derived CDR1 and CDR2 are LNHNV and YYDKDF (reference sequence). V was clipped by 1 base and J by 3 bases, with 9 bases between them. CDR3 residues: CATSRVVSSNEKLFF. The CDR3 DNA follows: TGTGCCACCAGCAGAGTCGTATCCTCTAATGAAAAACTGTTTTTT. Together with reference TRBV15 and TRBJ1-4, the CDR3 gives the full variable domain: DAMVIQNPRYQVTQFGKPVTLSCSQTLNHNVMYWYQQKSSQAPKLLFHYYDKDFNNEADTPDNFQSRRPNTSFCFLDIRSPGLGDTAMYLCATSRVVSSNEKLFFGSGTQLSVL.